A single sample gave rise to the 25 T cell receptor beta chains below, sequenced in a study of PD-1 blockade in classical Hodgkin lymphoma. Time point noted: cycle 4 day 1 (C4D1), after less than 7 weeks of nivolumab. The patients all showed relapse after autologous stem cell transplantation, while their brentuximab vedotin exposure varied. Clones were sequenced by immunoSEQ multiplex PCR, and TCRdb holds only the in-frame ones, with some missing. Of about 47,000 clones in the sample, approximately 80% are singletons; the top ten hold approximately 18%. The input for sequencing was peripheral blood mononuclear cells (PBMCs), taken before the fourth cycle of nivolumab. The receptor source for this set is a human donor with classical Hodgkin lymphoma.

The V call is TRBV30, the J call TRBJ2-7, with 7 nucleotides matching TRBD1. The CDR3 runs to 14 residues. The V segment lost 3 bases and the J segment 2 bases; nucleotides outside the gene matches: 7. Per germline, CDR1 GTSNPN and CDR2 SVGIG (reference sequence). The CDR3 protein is CAWRPGQPPYEQYF. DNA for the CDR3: TGTGCCTGGAGACCGGGACAGCCTCCCTACGAGCAGTACTTC.

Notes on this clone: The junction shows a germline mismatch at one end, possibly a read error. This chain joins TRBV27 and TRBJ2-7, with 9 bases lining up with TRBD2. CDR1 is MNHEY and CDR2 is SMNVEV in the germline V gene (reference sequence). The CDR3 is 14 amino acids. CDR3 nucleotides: TGTGCCAGCGGTTTAGCGGGAGCTCTCTACGAGCAGTACTTC. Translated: CASGLAGALYEQYF.

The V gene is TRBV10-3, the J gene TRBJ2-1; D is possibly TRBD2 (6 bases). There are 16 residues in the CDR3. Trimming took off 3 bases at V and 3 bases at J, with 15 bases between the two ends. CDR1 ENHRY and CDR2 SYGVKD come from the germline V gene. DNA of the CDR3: TGTGCCATCAGTGAAGACACTACCGGGGGCTACAATGAGCAGTTCTTC. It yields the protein CAISEDTTGGYNEQFF.

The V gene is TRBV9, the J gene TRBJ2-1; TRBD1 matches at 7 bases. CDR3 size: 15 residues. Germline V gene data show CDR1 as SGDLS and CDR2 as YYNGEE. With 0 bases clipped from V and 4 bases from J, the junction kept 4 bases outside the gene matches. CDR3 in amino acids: CASSVETGQYNEQFF. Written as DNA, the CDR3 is TGTGCCAGCAGCGTAGAGACAGGGCAATACAATGAGCAGTTCTTC.

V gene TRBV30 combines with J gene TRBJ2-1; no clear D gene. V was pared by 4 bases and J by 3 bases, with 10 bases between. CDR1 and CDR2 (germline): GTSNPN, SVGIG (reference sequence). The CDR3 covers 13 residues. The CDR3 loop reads CAWKPWNYNEQFF. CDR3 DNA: TGTGCCTGGAAGCCCTGGAACTACAATGAGCAGTTCTTC.

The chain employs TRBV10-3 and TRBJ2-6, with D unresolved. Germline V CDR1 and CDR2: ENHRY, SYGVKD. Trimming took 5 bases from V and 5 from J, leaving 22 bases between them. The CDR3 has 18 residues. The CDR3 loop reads CAISPCLCIQSRANVLTF. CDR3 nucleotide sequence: TGTGCCATCAGTCCATGCCTCTGTATACAAAGTCGGGCCAACGTCCTGACTTTC.

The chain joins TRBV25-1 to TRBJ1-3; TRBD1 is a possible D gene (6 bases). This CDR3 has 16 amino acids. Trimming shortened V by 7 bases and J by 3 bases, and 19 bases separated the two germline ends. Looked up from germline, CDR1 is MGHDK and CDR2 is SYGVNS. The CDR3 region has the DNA TGTGCCAGCACCCCCAGCGGGGGCCACGGTGGAAACACCATATATTTT. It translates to CASTPSGGHGGNTIYF.

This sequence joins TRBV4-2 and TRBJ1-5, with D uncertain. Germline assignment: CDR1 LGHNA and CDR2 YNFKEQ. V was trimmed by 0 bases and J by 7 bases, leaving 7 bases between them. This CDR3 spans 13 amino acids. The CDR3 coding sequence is TGTGCCAGCAGCCAAGATATGGTACAGCCCCAGCATTTT. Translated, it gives CASSQDMVQPQHF.

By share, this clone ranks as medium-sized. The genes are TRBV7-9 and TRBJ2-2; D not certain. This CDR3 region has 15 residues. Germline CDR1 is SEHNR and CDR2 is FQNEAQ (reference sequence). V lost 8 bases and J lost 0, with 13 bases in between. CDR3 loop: CASAPPDTNTGELFF. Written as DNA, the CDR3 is TGTGCCAGCGCCCCCCCGGATACGAACACCGGGGAGCTGTTTTTT. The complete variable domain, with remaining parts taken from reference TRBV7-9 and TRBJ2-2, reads DTGVSQNPRHKITKRGQNVTFRCDPISEHNRLYWYRQTLGQGPEFLTYFQNEAQLEKSRLLSDRFSAERPKGSFSTLEIQRTEQGDSAMYLCASAPPDTNTGELFFGEGSRLTVL.

DNA of the CDR3: TGTGCCAGCACCGGGGACAGTTATTCCTACGAGCAGTACTTC. Amino acids: CASTGDSYSYEQYF. This chain uses TRBV6-1 with TRBJ2-7; 7 bases line up with TRBD1. From germline, CDR1 is MNHNS and CDR2 SASEGT. There are 14 residues in the CDR3. J was trimmed by 1 base and V by 7 bases; bases with no gene match: 7.

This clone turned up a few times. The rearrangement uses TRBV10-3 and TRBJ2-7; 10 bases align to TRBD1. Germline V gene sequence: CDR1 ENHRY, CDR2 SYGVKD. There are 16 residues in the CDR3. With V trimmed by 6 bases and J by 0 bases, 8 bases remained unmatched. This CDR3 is CAISIRQGASSYEQYF. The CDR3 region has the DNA TGTGCCATCAGCATAAGACAGGGGGCCTCCTCCTACGAGCAGTACTTC.

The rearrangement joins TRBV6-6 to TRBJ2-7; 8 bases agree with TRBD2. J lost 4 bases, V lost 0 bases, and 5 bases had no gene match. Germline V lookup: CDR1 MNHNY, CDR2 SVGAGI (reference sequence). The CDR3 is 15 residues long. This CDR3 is CASSYSRGGLYEQYF. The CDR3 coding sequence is TGTGCCAGCAGTTACTCTCGCGGGGGGTTGTACGAGCAGTACTTC.

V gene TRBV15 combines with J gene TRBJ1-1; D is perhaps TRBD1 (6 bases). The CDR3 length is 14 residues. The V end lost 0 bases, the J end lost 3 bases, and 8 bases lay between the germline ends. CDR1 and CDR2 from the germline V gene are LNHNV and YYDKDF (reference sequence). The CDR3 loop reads CATSREGGDTEAFF. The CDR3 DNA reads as TGTGCCACCAGCAGAGAAGGGGGTGACACTGAAGCTTTCTTT.

CDR3 region: CASSRPSGKQFF. The CDR3 DNA reads as TGTGCCAGCAGCCGCCCTAGCGGGAAGCAGTTCTTC. The chain links TRBV5-6 to TRBJ2-1, with TRBD2 identical over 9 bases. V dropped 4 bases and J dropped 11; count of bases not matched to a gene: 4. CDR3 size: 12 residues. Germline V gene sequence: CDR1 SGHDT, CDR2 YYEEEE.

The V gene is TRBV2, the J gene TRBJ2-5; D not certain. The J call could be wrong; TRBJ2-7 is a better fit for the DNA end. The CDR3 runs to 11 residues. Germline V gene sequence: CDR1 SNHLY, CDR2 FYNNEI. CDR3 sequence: CASSEVGEQYF. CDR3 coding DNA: TGTGCCAGCAGTGAAGTGGGCGAGCAGTACTTC.

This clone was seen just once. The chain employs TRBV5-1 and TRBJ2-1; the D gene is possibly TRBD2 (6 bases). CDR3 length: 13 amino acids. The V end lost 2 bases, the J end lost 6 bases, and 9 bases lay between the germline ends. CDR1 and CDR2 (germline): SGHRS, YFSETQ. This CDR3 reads CASSLGLINEQFF. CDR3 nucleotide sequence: TGCGCCAGCAGCTTAGGACTAATCAATGAGCAGTTCTTC.

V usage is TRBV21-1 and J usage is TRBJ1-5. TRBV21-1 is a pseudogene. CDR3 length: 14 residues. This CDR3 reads CANEGGLSNQPQHF. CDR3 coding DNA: TGTGCCAACGAGGGGGGCCTTAGCAATCAGCCCCAGCATTTT.

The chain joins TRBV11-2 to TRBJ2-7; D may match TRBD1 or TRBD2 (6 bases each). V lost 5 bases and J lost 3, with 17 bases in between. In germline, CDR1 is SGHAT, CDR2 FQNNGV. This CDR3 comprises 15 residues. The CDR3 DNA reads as TGTGCCAGCAGCCCTTTACTAGGGGGGCTCTACGAGCAGTACTTC. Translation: CASSPLLGGLYEQYF. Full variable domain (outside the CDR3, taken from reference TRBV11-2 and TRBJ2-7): EAGVAQSPRYKIIEKRQSVAFWCNPISGHATLYWYQQILGQGPKLLIQFQNNGVVDDSQLPKDRFSAERLKGVDSTLKIQPAKLEDSAVYLCASSPLLGGLYEQYFGPGTRLTVT.

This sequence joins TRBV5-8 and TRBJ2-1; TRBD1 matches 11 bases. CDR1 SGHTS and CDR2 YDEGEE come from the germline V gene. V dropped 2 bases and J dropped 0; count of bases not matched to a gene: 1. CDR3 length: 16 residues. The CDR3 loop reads CASSLGTGGSYNEQFF. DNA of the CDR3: TGTGCCAGCAGCTTAGGGACAGGGGGCTCCTACAATGAGCAGTTCTTC.

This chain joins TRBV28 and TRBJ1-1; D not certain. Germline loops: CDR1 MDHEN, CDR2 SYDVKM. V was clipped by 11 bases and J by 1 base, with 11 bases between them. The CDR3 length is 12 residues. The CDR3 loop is CASQRRNTEAFF. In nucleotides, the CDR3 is TGTGCCTCTCAGAGGCGGAACACTGAAGCTTTCTTT.

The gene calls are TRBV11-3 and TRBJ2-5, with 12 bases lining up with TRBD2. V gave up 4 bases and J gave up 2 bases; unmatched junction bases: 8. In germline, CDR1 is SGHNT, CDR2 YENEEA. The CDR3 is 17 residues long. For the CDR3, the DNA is TGTGCCAGCAGCTCCTCCTTACTAGCGGGGGGACAAGAGACCCAGTACTTC. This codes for CASSSSLLAGGQETQYF.

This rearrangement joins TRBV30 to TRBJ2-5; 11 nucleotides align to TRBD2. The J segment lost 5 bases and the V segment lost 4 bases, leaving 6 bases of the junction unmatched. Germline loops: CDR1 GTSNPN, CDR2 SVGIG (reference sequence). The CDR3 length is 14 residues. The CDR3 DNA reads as TGTGCCTGGAATAGCGGGGGGGCCCGGGAGACCCAGTACTTC. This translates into CAWNSGGARETQYF.

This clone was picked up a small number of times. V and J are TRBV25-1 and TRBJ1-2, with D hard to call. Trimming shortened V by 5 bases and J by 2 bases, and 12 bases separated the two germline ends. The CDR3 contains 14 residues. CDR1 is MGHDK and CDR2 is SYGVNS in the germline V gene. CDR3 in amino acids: CASSPTGGNYGYTF. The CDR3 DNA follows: TGTGCCAGCAGTCCGACGGGAGGGAACTATGGCTACACCTTC.

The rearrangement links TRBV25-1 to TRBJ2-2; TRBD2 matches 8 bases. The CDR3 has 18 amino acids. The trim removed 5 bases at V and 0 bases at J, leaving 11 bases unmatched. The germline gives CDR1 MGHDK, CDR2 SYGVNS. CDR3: CASSRMLAGYANTGELFF. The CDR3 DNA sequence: TGTGCCAGCAGTCGTATGCTAGCGGGCTACGCGAACACCGGGGAGCTGTTTTTT.

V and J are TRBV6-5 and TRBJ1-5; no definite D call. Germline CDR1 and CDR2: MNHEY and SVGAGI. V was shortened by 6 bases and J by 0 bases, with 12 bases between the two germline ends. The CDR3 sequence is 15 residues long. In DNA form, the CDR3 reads TGTGCCAGCAGCCTAGACCGGGGTAGCAATCAGCCCCAGCATTTT. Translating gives CASSLDRGSNQPQHF.